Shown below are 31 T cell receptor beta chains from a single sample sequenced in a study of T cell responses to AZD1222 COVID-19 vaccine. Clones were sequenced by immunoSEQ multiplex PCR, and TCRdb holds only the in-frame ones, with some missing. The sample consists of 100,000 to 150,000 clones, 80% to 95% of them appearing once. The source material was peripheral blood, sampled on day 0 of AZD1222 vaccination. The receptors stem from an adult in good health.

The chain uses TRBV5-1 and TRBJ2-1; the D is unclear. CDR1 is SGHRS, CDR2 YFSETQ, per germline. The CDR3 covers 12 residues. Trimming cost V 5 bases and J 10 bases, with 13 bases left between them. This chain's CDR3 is CASRHAVYEQFF. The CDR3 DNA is TGCGCCAGCAGGCATGCAGTTTACGAGCAGTTCTTC. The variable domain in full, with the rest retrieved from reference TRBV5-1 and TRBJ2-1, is KAGVTQTPRYLIKTRGQQVTLSCSPISGHRSVSWYQQTPGQGLQFLFEYFSETQRNKGNFPGRFSGRQFSNSRSEMNVSTLELGDSALYLCASRHAVYEQFFGPGTRLTVL.

The CDR3 region is CASSTFQAGTNTEAFF. The CDR3 nucleotides read TGTGCCAGCTCAACATTTCAAGCAGGGACGAACACTGAAGCTTTCTTT. The chain combines TRBV18 with TRBJ1-1; possible D gene TRBD1, 5 bases. The germline V gene encodes CDR1 KGHSH and CDR2 LQKENI. CDR3 length: 16 amino acids. Trimming took 5 bases from V and 1 from J, leaving 17 bases between them.

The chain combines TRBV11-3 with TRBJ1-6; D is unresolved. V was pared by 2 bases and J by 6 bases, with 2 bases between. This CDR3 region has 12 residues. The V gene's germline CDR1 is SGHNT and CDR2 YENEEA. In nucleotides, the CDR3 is TGTGCCAGCAGCTTATTTAATTCACCCCTCCACTTT. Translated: CASSLFNSPLHF.

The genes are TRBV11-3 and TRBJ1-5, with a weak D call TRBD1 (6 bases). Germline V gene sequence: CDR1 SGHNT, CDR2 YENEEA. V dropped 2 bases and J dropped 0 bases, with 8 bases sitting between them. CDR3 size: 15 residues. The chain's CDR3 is CASSLRGYSNQPQHF. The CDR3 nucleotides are TGTGCCAGCAGCTTAAGGGGGTATAGCAATCAGCCCCAGCATTTT.

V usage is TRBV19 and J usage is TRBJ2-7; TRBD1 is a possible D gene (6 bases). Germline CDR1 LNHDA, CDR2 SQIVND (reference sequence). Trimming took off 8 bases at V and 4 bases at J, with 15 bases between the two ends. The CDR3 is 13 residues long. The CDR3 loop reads CASGKDSEYEQYF. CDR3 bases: TGTGCCAGTGGCAAGGACAGTGAATACGAGCAGTACTTC. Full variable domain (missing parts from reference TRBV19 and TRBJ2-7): DGGITQSPKYLFRKEGQNVTLSCEQNLNHDAMYWYRQDPGQGLRLIYYSQIVNDFQKGDIAEGYSVSREKKESFPLTVTSAQKNPTAFYLCASGKDSEYEQYFGPGTRLTVT.

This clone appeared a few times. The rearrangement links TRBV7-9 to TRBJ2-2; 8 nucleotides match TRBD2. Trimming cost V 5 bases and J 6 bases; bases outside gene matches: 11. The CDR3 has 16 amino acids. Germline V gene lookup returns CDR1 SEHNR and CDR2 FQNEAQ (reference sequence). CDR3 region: CASSTLPTSGAGELFF. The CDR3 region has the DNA TGTGCCAGCAGCACTCTACCCACTAGCGGCGCCGGGGAGCTGTTTTTT.

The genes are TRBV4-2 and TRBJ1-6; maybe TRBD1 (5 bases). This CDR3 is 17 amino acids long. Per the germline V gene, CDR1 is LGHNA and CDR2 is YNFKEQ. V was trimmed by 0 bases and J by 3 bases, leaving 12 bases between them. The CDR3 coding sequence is TGTGCCAGCAGCCAAGATTTCCGAACAGGCTATAATTCACCCCTCCACTTT. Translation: CASSQDFRTGYNSPLHF.

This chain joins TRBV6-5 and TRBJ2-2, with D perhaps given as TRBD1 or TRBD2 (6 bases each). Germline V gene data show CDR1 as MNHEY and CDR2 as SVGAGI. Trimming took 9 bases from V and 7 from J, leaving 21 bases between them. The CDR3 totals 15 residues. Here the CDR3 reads CASTLNRGAGGELFF. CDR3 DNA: TGTGCCAGTACTCTTAATAGGGGGGCTGGCGGGGAGCTGTTTTTT.

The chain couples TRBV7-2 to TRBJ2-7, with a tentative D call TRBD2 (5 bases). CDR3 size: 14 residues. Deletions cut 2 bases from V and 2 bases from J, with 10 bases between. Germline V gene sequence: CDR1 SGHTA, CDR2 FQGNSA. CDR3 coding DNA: TGTGCCAGCAGCTTAAAGGCTAGCACCTACGAGCAGTACTTC. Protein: CASSLKASTYEQYF.

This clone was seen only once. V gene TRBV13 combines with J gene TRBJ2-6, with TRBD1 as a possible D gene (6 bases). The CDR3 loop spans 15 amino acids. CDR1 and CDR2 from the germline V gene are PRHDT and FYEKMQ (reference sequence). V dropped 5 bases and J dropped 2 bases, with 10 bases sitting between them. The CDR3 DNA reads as TGTGCCAGCAGCGCCCAGGGGCCTGGGGCCAACGTCCTGACTTTC. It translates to CASSAQGPGANVLTF.

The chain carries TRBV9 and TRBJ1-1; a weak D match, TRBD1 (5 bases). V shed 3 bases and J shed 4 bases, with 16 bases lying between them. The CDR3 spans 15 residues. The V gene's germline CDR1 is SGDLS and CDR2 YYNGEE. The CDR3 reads CASSASMGGSTEAFF. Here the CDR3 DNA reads TGTGCCAGCAGCGCCTCGATGGGGGGGAGCACTGAAGCTTTCTTT.

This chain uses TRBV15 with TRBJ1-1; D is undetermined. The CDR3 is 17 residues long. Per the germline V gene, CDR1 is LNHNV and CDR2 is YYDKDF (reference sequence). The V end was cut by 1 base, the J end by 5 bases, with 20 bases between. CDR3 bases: TGTGCCACCAGCAGAGGATTATACGATAGATCCGGGACTGAAGCTTTCTTT. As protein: CATSRGLYDRSGTEAFF.

The CDR3 sequence: CASSGGRGGSDTQYF. DNA for the CDR3: TGCGCCAGCAGCGGAGGGCGAGGGGGCTCAGATACGCAGTATTTT. The chain recombines TRBV5-1 with TRBJ2-3; perhaps TRBD1 as D (7 bases). Trimming took 4 bases from V and 4 from J, leaving 16 bases between them. The CDR3 has 15 residues. Germline CDR1 reads SGHRS; CDR2 reads YFSETQ.

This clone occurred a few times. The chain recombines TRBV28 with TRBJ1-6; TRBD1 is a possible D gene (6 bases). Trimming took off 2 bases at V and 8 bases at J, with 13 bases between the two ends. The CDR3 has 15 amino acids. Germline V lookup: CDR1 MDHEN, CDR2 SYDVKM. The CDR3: CASSLGRGVYSPLHF. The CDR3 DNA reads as TGTGCCAGCAGTTTAGGCAGGGGTGTTTATTCACCCCTCCACTTT.

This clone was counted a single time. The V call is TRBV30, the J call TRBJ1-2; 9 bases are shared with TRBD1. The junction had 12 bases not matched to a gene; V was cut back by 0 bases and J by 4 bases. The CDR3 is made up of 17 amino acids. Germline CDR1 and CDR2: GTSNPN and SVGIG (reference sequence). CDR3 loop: CAWSVLGQGRMLYGYTF. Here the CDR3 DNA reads TGTGCCTGGAGTGTACTGGGACAGGGTAGAATGCTCTATGGCTACACCTTC.

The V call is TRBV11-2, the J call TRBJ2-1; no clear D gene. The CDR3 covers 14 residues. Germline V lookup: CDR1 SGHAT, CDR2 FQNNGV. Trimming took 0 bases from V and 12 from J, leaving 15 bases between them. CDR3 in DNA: TGTGCCAGCAGCTTAGAACCGCGAGCGACGGGGCAGTTCTTC. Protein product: CASSLEPRATGQFF.

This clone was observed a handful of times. Written as DNA, the CDR3 is TGTGCCAGCAGTGAAGACGGGGGGGAAAGGGAAAAACTGTTTTTT. This sequence encodes CASSEDGGEREKLFF. The chain is built from TRBV6-1 and TRBJ1-4, with a possible D match to TRBD1 (5 bases). V shed 1 base and J shed 8 bases, with 14 bases lying between them. CDR1 is MNHNS and CDR2 is SASEGT in the germline V gene. The CDR3 is made up of 15 amino acids.

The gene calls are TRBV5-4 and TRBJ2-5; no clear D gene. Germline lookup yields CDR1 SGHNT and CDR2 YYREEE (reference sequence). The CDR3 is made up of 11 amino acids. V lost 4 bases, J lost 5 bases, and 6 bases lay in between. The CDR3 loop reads CASSGRETQYF. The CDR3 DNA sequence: TGTGCCAGCAGCGGCCGGGAGACCCAGTACTTC.

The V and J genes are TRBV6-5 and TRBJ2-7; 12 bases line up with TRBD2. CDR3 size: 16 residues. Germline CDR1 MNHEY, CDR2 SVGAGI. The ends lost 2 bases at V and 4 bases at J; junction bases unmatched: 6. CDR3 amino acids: CASSYQTSGRGYEQYF. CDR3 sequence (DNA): TGTGCCAGCAGTTACCAGACTAGCGGGAGAGGGTACGAGCAGTACTTC.

The CDR3 nucleotides read TGTGCCAGCAGCAGCCGACTGACGAAACTGTTTTTT. Its translation is CASSSRLTKLFF. This chain uses TRBV5-6 with TRBJ1-4; D is ambiguous. The germline V and J ends were trimmed by 4 bases and 11 bases, with 12 bases remaining between them. Looked up from germline, CDR1 is SGHDT and CDR2 is YYEEEE. The CDR3 is 12 residues long. Looking up the rest from reference TRBV5-6 and TRBJ1-4 gives the full variable domain: DAGVTQSPTHLIKTRGQQVTLRCSPKSGHDTVSWYQQALGQGPQFIFQYYEEEERQRGNFPDRFSGHQFPNYSSELNVNALLLGDSALYLCASSSRLTKLFFGSGTQLSVL.

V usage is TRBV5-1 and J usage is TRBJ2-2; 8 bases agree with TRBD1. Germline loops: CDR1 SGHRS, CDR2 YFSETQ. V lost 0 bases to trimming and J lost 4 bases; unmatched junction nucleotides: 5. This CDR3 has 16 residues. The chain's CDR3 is CASSLGRTGSTGELFF. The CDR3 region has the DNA TGCGCCAGCAGCTTGGGGAGGACAGGGAGCACCGGGGAGCTGTTTTTT.

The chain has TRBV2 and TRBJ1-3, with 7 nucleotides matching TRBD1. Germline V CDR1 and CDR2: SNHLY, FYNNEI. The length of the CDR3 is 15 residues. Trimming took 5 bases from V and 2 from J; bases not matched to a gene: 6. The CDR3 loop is CASSSTGIPGNTIYF. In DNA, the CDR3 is TGTGCCAGCAGTTCGACAGGGATCCCTGGAAACACCATATATTTT.

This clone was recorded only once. CDR3 region: CALSRGGLNFENTEAFF. The CDR3 DNA follows: TGTGCCCTATCAAGAGGGGGACTTAATTTTGAGAACACTGAAGCTTTCTTT. The V and J genes are TRBV5-4 and TRBJ1-1; D perhaps matches TRBD1 (6 bases). The length of the CDR3 is 17 residues. Per the germline V gene, CDR1 is SGHNT and CDR2 is YYREEE (reference sequence). The germline V and J ends were trimmed by 10 bases and 1 base, with 26 bases remaining between them.

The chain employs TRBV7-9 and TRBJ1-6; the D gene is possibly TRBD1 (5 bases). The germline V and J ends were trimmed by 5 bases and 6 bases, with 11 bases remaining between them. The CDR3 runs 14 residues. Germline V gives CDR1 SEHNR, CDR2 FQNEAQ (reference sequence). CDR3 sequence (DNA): TGTGCCAGCAGCCGGGACGTACCTAATTCACCCCTCCACTTT. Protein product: CASSRDVPNSPLHF.

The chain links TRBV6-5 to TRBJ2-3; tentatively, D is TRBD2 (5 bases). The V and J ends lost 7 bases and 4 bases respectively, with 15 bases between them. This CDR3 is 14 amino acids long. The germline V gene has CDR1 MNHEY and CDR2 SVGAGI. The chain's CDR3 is CASIQRKNADTQYF. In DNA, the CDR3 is TGTGCCAGCATTCAGCGGAAGAATGCAGATACGCAGTATTTT.

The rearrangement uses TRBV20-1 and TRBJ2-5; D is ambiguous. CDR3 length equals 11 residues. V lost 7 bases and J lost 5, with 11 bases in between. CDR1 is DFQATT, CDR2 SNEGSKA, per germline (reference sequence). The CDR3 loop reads CSVRRRETQYF. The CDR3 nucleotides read TGCAGTGTCCGCCGACGGGAGACCCAGTACTTC.

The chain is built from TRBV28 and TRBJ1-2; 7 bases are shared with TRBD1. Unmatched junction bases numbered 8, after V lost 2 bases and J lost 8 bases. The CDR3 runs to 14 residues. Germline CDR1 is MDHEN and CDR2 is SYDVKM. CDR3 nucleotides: TGTGCCAGCAGTTTAACCCGGGACAGAGGAGGCTACACCTTC. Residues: CASSLTRDRGGYTF.

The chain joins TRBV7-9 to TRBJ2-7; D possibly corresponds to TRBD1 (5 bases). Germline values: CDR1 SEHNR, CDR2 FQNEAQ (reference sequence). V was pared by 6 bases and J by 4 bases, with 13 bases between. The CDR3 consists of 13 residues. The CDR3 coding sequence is TGTGCCAGCAGTCCAGGGATCATGTACGAGCAGTACTTC. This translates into CASSPGIMYEQYF. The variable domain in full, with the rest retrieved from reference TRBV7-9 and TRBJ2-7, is DTGVSQNPRHKITKRGQNVTFRCDPISEHNRLYWYRQTLGQGPEFLTYFQNEAQLEKSRLLSDRFSAERPKGSFSTLEIQRTEQGDSAMYLCASSPGIMYEQYFGPGTRLTVT.

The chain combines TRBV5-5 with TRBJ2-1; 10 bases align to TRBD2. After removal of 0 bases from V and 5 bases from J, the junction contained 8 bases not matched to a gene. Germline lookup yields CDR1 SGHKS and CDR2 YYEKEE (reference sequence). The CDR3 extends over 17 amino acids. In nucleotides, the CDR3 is TGTGCCAGCAGCTTGGTGGCTAGCGGGAGTAAAAACAATGAGCAGTTCTTC. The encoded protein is CASSLVASGSKNNEQFF. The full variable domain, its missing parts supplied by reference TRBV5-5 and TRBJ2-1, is DAGVTQSPTHLIKTRGQQVTLRCSPISGHKSVSWYQQVLGQGPQFIFQYYEKEERGRGNFPDRFSARQFPNYSSELNVNALLLGDSALYLCASSLVASGSKNNEQFFGPGTRLTVL.

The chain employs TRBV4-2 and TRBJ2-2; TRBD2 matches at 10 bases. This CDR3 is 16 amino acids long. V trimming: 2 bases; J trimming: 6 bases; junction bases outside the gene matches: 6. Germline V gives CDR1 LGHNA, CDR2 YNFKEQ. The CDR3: CASSQSSGSFAGELFF. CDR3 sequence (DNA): TGTGCCAGCAGCCAATCTAGCGGGAGTTTCGCCGGGGAGCTGTTTTTT.

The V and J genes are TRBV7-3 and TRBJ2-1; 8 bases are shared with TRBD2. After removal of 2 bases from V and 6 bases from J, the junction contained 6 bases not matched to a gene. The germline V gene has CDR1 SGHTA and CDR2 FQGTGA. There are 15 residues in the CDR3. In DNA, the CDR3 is TGTGCCAGCAGCTTAGGCGGGAGGACCCTCAATGAGCAGTTCTTC. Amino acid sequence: CASSLGGRTLNEQFF.